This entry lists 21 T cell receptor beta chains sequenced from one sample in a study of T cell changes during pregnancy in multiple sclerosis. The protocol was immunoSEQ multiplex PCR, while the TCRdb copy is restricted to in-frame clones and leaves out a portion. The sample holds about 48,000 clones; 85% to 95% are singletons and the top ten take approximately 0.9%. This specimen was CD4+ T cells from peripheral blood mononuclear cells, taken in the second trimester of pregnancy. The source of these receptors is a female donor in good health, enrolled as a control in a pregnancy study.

The CDR3 spells CASSLQGGSGANVLTF. The CDR3 DNA reads as TGTGCCAGCAGCTTACAGGGCGGCTCTGGGGCCAACGTCCTGACTTTC. The chain has TRBV7-3 and TRBJ2-6; perhaps TRBD1 as D (5 bases). Germline CDR1 is SGHTA and CDR2 is FQGTGA. Trimming took 2 bases from V and 0 from J, leaving 8 bases between them. The CDR3 has 16 amino acids.

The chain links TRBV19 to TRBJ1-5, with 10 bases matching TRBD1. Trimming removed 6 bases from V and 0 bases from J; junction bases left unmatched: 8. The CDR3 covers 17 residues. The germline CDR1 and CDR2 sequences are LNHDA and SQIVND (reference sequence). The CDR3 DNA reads TGTGCCAGTAGACCCGGGACAGGGGAACTTAGCAATCAGCCCCAGCATTTT. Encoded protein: CASRPGTGELSNQPQHF. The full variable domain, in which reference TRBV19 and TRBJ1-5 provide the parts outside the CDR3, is DGGITQSPKYLFRKEGQNVTLSCEQNLNHDAMYWYRQDPGQGLRLIYYSQIVNDFQKGDIAEGYSVSREKKESFPLTVTSAQKNPTAFYLCASRPGTGELSNQPQHFGDGTRLSIL.

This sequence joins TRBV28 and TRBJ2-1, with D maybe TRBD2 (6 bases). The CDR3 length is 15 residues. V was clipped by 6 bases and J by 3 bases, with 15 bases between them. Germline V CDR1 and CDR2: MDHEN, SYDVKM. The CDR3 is CASRDSGIDYNEQFF. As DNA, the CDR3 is TGTGCCAGCAGAGATAGCGGAATCGACTACAATGAGCAGTTCTTC. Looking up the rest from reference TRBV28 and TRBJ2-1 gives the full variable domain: DVKVTQSSRYLVKRTGEKVFLECVQDMDHENMFWYRQDPGLGLRLIYFSYDVKMKEKGDIPEGYSVSREKKERFSLILESASTNQTSMYLCASRDSGIDYNEQFFGPGTRLTVL.

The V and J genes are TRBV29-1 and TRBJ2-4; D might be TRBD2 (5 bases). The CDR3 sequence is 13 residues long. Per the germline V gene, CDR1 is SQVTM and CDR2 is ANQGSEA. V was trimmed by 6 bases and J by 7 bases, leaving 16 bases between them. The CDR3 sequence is CSVEGPYPNIQYF. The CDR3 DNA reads TGCAGCGTAGAGGGCCCCTACCCCAACATTCAGTACTTC.

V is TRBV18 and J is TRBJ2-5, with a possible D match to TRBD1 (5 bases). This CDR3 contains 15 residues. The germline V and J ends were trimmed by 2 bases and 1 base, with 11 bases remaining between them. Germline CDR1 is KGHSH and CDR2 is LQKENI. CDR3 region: CASSPDTGVQETQYF. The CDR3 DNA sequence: TGTGCCAGCTCACCAGACACAGGAGTCCAAGAGACCCAGTACTTC. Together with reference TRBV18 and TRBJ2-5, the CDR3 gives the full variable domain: NAGVMQNPRHLVRRRGQEARLRCSPMKGHSHVYWYRQLPEEGLKFMVYLQKENIIDESGMPKERFSAEFPKEGPSILRIQQVVRGDSAAYFCASSPDTGVQETQYFGPGTRLLVL.

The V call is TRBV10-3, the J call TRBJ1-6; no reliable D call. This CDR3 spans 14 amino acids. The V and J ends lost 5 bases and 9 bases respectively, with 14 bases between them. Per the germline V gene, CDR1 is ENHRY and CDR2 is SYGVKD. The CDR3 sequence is CAISQEGRSSPLHF. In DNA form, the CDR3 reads TGTGCCATCAGTCAGGAAGGGAGGAGTTCACCCCTCCACTTT.

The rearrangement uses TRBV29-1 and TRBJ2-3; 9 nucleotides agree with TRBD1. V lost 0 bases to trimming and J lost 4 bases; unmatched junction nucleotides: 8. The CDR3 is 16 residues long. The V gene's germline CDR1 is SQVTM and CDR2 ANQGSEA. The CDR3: CSVEDRRGQGPDTQYF. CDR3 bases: TGCAGCGTTGAAGATCGACGGGGACAGGGACCAGATACGCAGTATTTT.

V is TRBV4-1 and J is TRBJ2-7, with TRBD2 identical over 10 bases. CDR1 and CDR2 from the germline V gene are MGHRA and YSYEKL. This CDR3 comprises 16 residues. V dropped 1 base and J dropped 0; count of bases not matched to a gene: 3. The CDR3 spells CASSQVSSGGSYEQYF. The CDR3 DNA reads TGCGCCAGCAGCCAAGTCTCTAGCGGGGGCTCCTACGAGCAGTACTTC.

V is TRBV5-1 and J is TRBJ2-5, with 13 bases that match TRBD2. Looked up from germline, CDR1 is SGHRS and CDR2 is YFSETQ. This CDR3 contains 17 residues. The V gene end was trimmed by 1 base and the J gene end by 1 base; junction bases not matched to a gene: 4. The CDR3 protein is CASSLSLAGGPQETQYF. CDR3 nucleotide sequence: TGCGCCAGCAGCTTGTCACTAGCGGGAGGGCCCCAAGAGACCCAGTACTTC.

The CDR3 coding sequence is TGCAGCGTGGAGATGACCGTAAACAATGAGCAGTTCTTC. Residues: CSVEMTVNNEQFF. V and J are TRBV29-1 and TRBJ2-1; D unresolved. CDR1 is SQVTM, CDR2 ANQGSEA, per germline. The CDR3 sequence is 13 residues long. Trimming stripped 6 bases from V and 5 bases from J, with 14 bases between.

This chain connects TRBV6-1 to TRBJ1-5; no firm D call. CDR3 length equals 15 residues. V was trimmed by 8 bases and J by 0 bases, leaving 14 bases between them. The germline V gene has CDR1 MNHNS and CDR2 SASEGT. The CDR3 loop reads CASLLSTISNQPQHF. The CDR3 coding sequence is TGTGCCAGCCTCCTCAGTACGATTAGCAATCAGCCCCAGCATTTT.

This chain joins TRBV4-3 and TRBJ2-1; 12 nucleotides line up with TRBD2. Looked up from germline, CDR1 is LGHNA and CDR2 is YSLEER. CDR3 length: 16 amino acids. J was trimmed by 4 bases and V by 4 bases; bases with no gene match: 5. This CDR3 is CASSRELAGGYNEQFF. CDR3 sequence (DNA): TGCGCCAGCAGCCGGGAACTAGCGGGAGGTTACAATGAGCAGTTCTTC.

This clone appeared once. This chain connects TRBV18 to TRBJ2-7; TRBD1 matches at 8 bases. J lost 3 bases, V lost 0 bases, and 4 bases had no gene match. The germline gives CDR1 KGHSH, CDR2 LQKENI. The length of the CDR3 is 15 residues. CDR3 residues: CASSPPPGQVYEQYF. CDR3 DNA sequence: TGTGCCAGCTCACCACCTCCGGGACAGGTCTACGAGCAGTACTTC.

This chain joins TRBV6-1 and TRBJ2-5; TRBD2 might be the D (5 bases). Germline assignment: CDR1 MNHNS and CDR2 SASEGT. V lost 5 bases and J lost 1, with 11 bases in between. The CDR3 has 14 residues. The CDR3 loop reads CASSLSGTQETQYF. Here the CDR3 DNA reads TGTGCCAGCAGTTTATCGGGAACCCAAGAGACCCAGTACTTC.

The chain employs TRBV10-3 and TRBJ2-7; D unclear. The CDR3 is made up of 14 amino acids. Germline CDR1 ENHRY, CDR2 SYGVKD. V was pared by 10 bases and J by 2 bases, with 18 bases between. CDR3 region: CATQRRPETYEQYF. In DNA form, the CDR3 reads TGTGCCACCCAAAGGCGGCCTGAAACCTACGAGCAGTACTTC.

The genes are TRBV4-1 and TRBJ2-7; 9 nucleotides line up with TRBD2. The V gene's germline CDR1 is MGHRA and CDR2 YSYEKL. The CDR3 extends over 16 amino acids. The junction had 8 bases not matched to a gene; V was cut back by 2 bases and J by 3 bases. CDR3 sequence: CASSQLISTSGYEQYF. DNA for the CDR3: TGCGCCAGCAGCCAACTAATATCGACTAGCGGCTACGAGCAGTACTTC.

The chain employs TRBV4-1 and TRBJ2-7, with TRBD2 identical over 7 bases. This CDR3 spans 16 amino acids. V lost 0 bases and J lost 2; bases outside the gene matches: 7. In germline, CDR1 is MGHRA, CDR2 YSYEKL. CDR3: CASSQDGKRGTYEQYF. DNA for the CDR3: TGCGCCAGCAGCCAAGACGGGAAGCGGGGTACCTACGAGCAGTACTTC.

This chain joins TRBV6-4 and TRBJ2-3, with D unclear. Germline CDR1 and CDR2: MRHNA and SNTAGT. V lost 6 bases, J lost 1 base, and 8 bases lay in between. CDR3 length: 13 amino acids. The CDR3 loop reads CASSPSRTDTQYF. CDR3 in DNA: TGTGCCAGCAGCCCAAGCCGCACAGATACGCAGTATTTT.

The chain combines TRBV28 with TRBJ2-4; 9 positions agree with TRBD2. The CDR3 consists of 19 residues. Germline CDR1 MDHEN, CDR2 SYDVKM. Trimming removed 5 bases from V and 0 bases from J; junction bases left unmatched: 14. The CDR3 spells CASSKGPRLAAEAKNIQYF. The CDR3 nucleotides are TGTGCCAGCAGTAAGGGGCCAAGACTAGCGGCAGAAGCCAAAAACATTCAGTACTTC.

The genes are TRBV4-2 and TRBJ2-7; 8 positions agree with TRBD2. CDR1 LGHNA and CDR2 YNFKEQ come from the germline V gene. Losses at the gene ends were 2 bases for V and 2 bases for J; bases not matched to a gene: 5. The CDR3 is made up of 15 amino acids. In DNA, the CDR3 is TGTGCCAGCAGCCAAATAGCGCGGGAGGCCTACGAGCAGTACTTC. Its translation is CASSQIAREAYEQYF.

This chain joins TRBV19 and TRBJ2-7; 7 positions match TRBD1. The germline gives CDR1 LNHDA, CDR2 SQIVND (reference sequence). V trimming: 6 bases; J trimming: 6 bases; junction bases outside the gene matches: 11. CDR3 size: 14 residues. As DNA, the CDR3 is TGTGCCAGTAGGAGACCCGGGACAGAGGGCGAGCAGTACTTC. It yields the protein CASRRPGTEGEQYF.